This TCR beta chain was recorded in a study of CD8+ T cells in alopecia areata. Study at large: Severity scores in treated patients reflected the percentage of scalp affected.

The treatment was: oral pan-JAK inhibitor, 5-10 mg twice daily. Researchers took lesional scalp punch biopsies and peripheral blood from people who were alopecia areata patients. cDNA serving as the sequencing template came from extracted, reverse transcribed RNA. The data were produced by immunoSEQ multiplex PCR, yet TCRdb's version contains in-frame clones alone and is incomplete. This sample yields over 150,000 clones, of which 50% to 65% are seen a single time; 14% belongs to the top ten. The CDR3 spans 15 residues. V was shortened by 1 base and J by 0 bases, with 7 bases between the two germline ends. The germline gives CDR1 KGHSH, CDR2 LQKENI.

The clonotype comes from a human donor with alopecia areata. Here the sequenced sample was CD4+ T cells sorted from blood, taken at week 24, from a patient treated with tofacitinib. The V and J genes are TRBV18 and TRBJ1-3; D gene ambiguous. CDR3: CASSPQDFSGNTIYF. The DNA for the CDR3 is TGTGCCAGCTCACCACAGGACTTCTCTGGAAACACCATATATTTT.